This TCR beta chain comes out of a study of blood T cells in healthy people across ages. Study-wide points: Older age went with lower TCR beta diversity per million T cells, in a roughly linear way. Naive CD4+ cell counts and diversity both ran higher in long-lived than in aged donors.

Germline CDR1 reads SGHRS; CDR2 reads YFSETQ. This CDR3 has 16 residues. Unmatched junction bases numbered 9, after V lost 4 bases and J lost 2 bases. Primers used in a second PCR of roughly 6 to 12 cycles were a sample-barcoded 5' primer and a J-beta primer mix. Carrying 12 random nucleotides, a template-switch adaptor labeled each individual cDNA molecule. No fewer than 3 million CDR3-containing paired-end reads came from each sample. TCRdb analysed the 5' RACE reads with MiXCR anew, one entry per CDR3 protein. The sample holds approximately 800,000 distinct CDR3 sequences, around half seen once. About this clonotype: The antigen is undetermined.

The chain is built from TRBV5-1 and TRBJ2-1; 7 bases agree with TRBD2. This clonotype originated in a man of 80 years or more in good health. Material for sequencing was blood. The CDR3 DNA follows: TGCGCCAGCAGCGCCCGGGCGGCGGGGGCCTACAATGAGCAGTTCTTC. The encoded protein is CASSARAAGAYNEQFF.